There are a few counts of the clone carrying this T cell receptor beta chain. The antigen remains undetermined. Patients were ineligible given autoimmune disease history or systemic immunosuppression. The sample originates from a study of OX40 agonist ivuxolimab in advanced cancers. As for the study in general: Age averaged around 58 years (range about 23 to 80), and less than 85% were male. Past anti-PD-1, anti-PD-L1 or anti-CTLA-4 therapy was accepted, and 40% to 50% had received some. Study-wide results and limits: Clonal expansion was seen in CD4+ and CD8+ blood T cells by week 6 at 0.1 to 3.0 mg/kg.

Data came from immunoSEQ multiplex PCR; TCRdb stores just in-frame clones and leaves some out. This sample has 90,000 to 95,000 clones, with over 75% found just once. The V gene's germline CDR1 is GTSNPN and CDR2 SVGIG (reference sequence). Trimming took 2 bases from V and 1 from J, leaving 15 bases between them. This CDR3 region has 15 residues. The chain couples TRBV30 to TRBJ2-7; D uncertain. This specimen consisted of CD4+ or CD8+ T cells sorted from blood, obtained in a trial of the OX40 agonist ivuxolimab. The TCR comes from an adult with an advanced solid tumor such as melanoma, head and neck, liver or kidney cancer. The chain's CDR3 is CAWSPTSWLSYEQYF. The CDR3, as DNA: TGTGCCTGGAGTCCGACCTCGTGGTTATCCTACGAGCAGTACTTC.